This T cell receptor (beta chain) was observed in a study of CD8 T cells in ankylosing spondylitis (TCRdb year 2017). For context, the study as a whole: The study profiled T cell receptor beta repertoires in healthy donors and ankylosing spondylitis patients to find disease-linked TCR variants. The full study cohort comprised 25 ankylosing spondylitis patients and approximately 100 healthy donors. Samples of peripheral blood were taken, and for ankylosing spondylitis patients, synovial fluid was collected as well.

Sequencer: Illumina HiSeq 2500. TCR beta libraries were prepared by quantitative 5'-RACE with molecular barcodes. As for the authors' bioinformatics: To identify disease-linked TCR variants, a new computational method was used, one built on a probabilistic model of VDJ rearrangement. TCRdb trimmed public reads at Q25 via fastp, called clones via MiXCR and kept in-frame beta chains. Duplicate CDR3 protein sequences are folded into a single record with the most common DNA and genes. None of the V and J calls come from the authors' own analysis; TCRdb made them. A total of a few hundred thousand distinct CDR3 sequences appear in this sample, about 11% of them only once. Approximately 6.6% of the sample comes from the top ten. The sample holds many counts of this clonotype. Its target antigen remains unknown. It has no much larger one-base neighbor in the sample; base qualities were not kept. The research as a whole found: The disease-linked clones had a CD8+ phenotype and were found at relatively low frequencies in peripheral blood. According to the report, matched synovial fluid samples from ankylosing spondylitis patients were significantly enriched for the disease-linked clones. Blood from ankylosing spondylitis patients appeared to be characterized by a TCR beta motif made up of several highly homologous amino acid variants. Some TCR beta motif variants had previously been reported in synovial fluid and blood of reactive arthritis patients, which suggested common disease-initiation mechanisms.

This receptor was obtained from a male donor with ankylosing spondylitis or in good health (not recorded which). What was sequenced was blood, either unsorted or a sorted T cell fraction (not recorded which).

The nucleotides are TGCAGTGCTTTGGGACCTACGGACACCGGGGAGCTGTTTTTT. Its translation reads: CSALGPTDTGELFF. The V and J genes are TRBV20-1 and TRBJ2-2; the D gene may be TRBD1 or TRBD2, since each aligns over 5 bases. The germline ends are 13 bases apart after V is trimmed by 5 bases and J by 3 bases. In the germline V gene (reference sequence), CDR1 corresponds to DFQATT and CDR2 to SNEGSKA. Spanning cysteine to phenylalanine, the CDR3 consists of 14 amino acids. The entry retains the CDR3 DNA only, 42 bases that are in frame from base 1.